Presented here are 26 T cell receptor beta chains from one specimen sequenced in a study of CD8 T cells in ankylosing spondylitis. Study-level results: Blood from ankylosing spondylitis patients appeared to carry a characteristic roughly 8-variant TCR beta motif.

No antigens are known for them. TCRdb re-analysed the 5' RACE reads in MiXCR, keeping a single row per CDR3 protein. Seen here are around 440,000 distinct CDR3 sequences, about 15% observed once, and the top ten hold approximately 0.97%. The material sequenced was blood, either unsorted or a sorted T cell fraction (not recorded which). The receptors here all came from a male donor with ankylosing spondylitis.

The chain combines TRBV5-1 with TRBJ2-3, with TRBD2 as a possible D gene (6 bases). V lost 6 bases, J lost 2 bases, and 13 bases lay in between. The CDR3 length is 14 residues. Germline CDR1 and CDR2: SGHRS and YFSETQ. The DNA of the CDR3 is TGCGCCAGCATCCGGGAGCCATCCACAGATACGCAGTATTTT. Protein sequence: CASIREPSTDTQYF.

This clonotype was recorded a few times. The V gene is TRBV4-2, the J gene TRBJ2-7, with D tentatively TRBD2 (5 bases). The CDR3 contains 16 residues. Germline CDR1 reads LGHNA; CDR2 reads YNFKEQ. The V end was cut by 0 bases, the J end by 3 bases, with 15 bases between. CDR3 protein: CASSQDRGDGDYEQYF. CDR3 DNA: TGTGCCAGCAGCCAAGATCGGGGAGACGGAGACTACGAGCAGTACTTC.

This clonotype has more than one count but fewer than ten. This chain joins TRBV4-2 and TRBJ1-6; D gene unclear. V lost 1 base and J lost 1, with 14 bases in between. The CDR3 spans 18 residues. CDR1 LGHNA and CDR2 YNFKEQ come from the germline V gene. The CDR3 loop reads CASSQVNSGGSYNSPLHF. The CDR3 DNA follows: TGTGCCAGCAGCCAAGTAAACTCTGGAGGGTCCTATAATTCACCCCTCCACTTT.

The CDR3 reads CASSLEPGSPEEETQYF. CDR3 nucleotide sequence: TGTGCCAGCAGCTTAGAACCTGGCAGCCCTGAGGAGGAGACCCAGTACTTC. The genes are TRBV7-9 and TRBJ2-5; no definite D call. The CDR3 is made up of 17 amino acids. Trimming removed 1 base from V and 5 bases from J, with 20 bases in between. The V gene's germline CDR1 is SEHNR and CDR2 FQNEAQ (reference sequence).

The CDR3 DNA follows: TGTGCCAGCAGTTCTGACAGGGGTCCACCTAGGTACTTC. This codes for CASSSDRGPPRYF. J is TRBJ2-5 and V is TRBV3-1; 8 nucleotides match TRBD1. This CDR3 is built from 13 residues. Unmatched junction bases numbered 13, after V lost 6 bases and J lost 13 bases. CDR1 is LGHDT and CDR2 is YNNKEL in the germline V gene (reference sequence).

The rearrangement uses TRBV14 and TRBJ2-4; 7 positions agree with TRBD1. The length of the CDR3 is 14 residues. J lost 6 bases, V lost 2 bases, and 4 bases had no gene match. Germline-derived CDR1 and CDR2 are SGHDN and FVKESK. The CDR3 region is CASSQLAGGNIQYF. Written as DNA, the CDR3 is TGTGCCAGCAGCCAACTTGCAGGGGGAAACATTCAGTACTTC.

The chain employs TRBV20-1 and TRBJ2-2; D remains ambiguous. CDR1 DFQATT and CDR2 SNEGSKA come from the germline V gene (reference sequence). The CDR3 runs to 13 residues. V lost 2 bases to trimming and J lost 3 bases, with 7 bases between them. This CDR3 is CSARRWDTGELFF. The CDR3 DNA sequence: TGCAGTGCTAGAAGATGGGACACCGGGGAGCTGTTTTTT.

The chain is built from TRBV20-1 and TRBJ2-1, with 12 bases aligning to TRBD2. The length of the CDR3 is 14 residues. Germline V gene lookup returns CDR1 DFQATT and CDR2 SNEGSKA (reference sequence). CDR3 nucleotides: TGCAGCCCGTCGACTAGCGGGGGAAGCAATGAGCAGTTCTTC. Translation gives CSPSTSGGSNEQFF.

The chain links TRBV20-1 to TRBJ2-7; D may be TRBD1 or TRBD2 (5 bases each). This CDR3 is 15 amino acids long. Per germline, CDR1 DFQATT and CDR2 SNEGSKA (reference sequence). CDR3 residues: CRDSCRERKGYEQYF. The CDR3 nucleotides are TGCAGGGATTCGTGCAGGGAGCGCAAAGGCTACGAGCAGTACTTC.

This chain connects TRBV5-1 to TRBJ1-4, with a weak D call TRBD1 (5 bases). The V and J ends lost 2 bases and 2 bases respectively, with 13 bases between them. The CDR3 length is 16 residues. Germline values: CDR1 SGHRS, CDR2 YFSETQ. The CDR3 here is CASSFQPGSTNEKLFF. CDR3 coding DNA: TGCGCCAGCAGCTTTCAACCAGGGTCGACTAATGAAAAACTGTTTTTT.

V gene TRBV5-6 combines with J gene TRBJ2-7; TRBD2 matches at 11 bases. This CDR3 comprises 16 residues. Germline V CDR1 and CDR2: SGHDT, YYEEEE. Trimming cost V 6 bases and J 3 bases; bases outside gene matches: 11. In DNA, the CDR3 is TGTGCCAGCACCATTGGGTGGGGGACTAGCGGCTACGAGCAGTACTTC. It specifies CASTIGWGTSGYEQYF.

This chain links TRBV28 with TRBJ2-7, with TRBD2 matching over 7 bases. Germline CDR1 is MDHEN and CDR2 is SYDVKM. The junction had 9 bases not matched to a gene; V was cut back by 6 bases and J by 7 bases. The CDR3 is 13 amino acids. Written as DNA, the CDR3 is TGTGCCAGCAGCCGCGGGACTACACGAGAGCAGTACTTC. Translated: CASSRGTTREQYF. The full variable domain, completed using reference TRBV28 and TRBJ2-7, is DVKVTQSSRYLVKRTGEKVFLECVQDMDHENMFWYRQDPGLGLRLIYFSYDVKMKEKGDIPEGYSVSREKKERFSLILESASTNQTSMYLCASSRGTTREQYFGPGTRLTVT.

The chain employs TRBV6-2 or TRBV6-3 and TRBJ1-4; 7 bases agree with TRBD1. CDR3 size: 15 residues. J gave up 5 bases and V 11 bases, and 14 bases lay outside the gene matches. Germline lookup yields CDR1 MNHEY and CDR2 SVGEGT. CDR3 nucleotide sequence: TGTGCCGCCAAAACCGCCGGGACAGAAAATGAAAAACTGTTTTTT. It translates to CAAKTAGTENEKLFF.

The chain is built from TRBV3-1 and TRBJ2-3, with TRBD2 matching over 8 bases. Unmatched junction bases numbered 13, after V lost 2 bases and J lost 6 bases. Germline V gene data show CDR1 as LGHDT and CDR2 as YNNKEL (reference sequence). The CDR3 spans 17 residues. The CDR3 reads CASSQRLAGPRIDTQYF. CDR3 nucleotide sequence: TGTGCCAGCAGCCAACGGCTAGCGGGTCCCAGGATCGATACGCAGTATTTT.

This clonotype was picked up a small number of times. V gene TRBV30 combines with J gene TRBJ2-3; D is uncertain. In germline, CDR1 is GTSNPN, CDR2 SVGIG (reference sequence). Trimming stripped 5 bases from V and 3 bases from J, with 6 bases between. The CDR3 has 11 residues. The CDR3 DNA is TGTGCCTGGGACCGGACAGATACGCAGTATTTT. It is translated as CAWDRTDTQYF.

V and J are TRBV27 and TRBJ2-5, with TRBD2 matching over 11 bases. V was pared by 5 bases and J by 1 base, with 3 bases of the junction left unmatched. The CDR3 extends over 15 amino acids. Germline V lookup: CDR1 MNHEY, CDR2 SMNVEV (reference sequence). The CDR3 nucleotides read TGTGCCAGCAGTGCCCTAGCGGGGGGCCAAGAGACCCAGTACTTC. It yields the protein CASSALAGGQETQYF.

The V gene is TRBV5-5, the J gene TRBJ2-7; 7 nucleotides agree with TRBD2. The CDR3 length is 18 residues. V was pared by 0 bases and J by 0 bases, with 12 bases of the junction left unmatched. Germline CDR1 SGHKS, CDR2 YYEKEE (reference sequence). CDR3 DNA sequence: TGTGCCAGCAGCTTGGCGGGCCCCGGGAGGACTTACTCCTACGAGCAGTACTTC. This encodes CASSLAGPGRTYSYEQYF.

The CDR3 bases are TGTGCCAGCAGCTTAAACCCCCTTCGTCGAGGGATCGAACCCAATGAGCAGTTCTTC. Protein sequence: CASSLNPLRRGIEPNEQFF. The chain links TRBV7-3 to TRBJ2-1, with D possibly being TRBD2 (5 bases). CDR3 length equals 19 residues. The germline CDR1 and CDR2 sequences are SGHTA and FQGTGA. The V end was cut by 1 base, the J end by 6 bases, with 25 bases between.

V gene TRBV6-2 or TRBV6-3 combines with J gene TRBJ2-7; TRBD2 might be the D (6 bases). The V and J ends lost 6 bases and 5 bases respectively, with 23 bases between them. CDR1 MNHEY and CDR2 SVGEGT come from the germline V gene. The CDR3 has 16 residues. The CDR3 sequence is CASSRLSTSIGDEQYF. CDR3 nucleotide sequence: TGTGCCAGCAGCCGACTATCGACTAGTATCGGCGACGAGCAGTACTTC.

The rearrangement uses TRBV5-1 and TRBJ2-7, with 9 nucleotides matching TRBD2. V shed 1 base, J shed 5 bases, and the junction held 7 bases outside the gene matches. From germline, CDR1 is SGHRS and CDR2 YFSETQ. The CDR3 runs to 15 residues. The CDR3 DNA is TGCGCCAGCAGCTTGTCAGCGGGAGGTTATAACGAGCAGTACTTC. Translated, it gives CASSLSAGGYNEQYF.

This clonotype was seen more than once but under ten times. The CDR3 loop is CSVSQGSTDTQYF. CDR3 sequence (DNA): TGCAGCGTTTCCCAGGGTAGCACAGATACGCAGTATTTT. The chain combines TRBV29-1 with TRBJ2-3; tentatively, D is TRBD1 (5 bases). V dropped 5 bases and J dropped 0 bases, with 9 bases sitting between them. CDR3 length: 13 residues. Germline loops: CDR1 SQVTM, CDR2 ANQGSEA.

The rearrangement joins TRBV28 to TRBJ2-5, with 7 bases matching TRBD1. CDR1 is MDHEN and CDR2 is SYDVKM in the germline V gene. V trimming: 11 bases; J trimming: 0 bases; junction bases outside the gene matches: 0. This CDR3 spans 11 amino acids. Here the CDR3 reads CAGQDQETQYF. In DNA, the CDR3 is TGTGCCGGACAGGACCAAGAGACCCAGTACTTC.

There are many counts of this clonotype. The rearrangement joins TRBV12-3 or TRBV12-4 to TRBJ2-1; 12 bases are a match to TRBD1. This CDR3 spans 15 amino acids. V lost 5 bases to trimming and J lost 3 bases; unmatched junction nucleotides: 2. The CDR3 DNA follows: TGTGCCAGCAGTCGGGACAGGGGGCTCTACAATGAGCAGTTCTTC. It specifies CASSRDRGLYNEQFF.

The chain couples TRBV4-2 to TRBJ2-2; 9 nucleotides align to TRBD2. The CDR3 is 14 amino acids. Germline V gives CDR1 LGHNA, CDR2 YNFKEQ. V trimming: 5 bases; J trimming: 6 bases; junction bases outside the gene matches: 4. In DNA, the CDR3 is TGTGCCAGCAGCGAACGACTAGCGGCCGGGGAGCTGTTTTTT. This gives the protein CASSERLAAGELFF.

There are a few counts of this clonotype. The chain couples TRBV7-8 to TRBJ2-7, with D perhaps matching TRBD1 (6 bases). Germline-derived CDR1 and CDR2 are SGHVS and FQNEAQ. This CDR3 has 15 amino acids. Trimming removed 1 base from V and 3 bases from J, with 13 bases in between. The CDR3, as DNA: TGTGCCAGCAGCTTAGGGGGTGCAGGGGTCTACGAGCAGTACTTC. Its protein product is CASSLGGAGVYEQYF.

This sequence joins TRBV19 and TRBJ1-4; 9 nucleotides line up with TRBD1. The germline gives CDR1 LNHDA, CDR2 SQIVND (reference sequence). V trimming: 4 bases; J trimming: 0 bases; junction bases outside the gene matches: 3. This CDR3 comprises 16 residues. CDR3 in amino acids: CASSRGQGATNEKLFF. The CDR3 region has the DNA TGTGCCAGTAGTAGGGGACAGGGTGCAACTAATGAAAAACTGTTTTTT. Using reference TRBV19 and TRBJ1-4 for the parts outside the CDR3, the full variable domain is DGGITQSPKYLFRKEGQNVTLSCEQNLNHDAMYWYRQDPGQGLRLIYYSQIVNDFQKGDIAEGYSVSREKKESFPLTVTSAQKNPTAFYLCASSRGQGATNEKLFFGSGTQLSVL.